This T cell receptor beta chain was found in a study of blood T cell repertoires in COVID-19. About the study: Samples taken during acute and convalescent COVID-19 were collected in the United States, Italy and Spain.

The method was immunoSEQ multiplex PCR; TCRdb's version includes in-frame clones alone and lacks a portion of them. The table shows about 59,000 clones, with 75% to 95% occurring only once. CDR3 length equals 16 residues. V was clipped by 0 bases and J by 5 bases; unmatched bases: 8. Germline V gene sequence: CDR1 SEHNR, CDR2 FQNEAQ (reference sequence). This TCR was recovered from a man older than 75 with acute or convalescent COVID-19. The rearrangement joins TRBV7-9 to TRBJ2-5; 8 bases align to TRBD1. Material for sequencing was peripheral blood. In nucleotides, the CDR3 is TGTGCCAGCAGCTTAGCTGGAGACAGGGGCGCGGAGACCCAGTACTTC. This codes for CASSLAGDRGAETQYF.